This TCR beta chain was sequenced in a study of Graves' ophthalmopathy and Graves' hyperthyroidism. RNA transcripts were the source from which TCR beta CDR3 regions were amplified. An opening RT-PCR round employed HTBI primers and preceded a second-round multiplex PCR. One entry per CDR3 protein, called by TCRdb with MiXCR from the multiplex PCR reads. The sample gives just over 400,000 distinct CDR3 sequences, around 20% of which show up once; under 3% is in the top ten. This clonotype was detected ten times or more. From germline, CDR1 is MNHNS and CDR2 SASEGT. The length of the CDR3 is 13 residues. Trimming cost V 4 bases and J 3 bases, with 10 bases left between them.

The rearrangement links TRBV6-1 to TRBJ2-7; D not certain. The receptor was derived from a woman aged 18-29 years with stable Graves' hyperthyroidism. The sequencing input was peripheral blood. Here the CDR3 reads CASSVGRIYEQYF. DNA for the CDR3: TGTGCCAGCAGTGTAGGCAGGATCTACGAGCAGTACTTC.